Listed below are T cell receptor beta chains from one sample, sequenced in a study of blood T cell repertoires in COVID-19. Assay used: immunoSEQ multiplex PCR; TCRdb lists only in-frame clones, some missing. The sample lists approximately 96,000 clones; roughly 95% were seen once. Sequenced input: peripheral blood. The receptors come from a human donor with active COVID-19. The donor label of this sample is uncertain. The CDR3 runs from the conserved cysteine through the conserved F or W. The D gene is left open where the match is weak. For some rows the clone size is stated as once, few or many, or as a class when expanded; others skip it.

.	TRBJ2-7	TRBV7-2	.	TGTGCCAGCAGCTTAGTCGACTGGAGCTCCTACGAGCAGTACTTC	CASSLVDWSSYEQYF
.	TRBJ2-1	TRBV6-2/TRBV6-3	.	TGTGCCAGCAGTTACGTTCGGGGTCCTGAGAATGAGCAGTTCTTC	CASSYVRGPENEQFF
TRBD2	TRBJ2-1	TRBV18	.	TGTGCCAGCTCACCACGGGCTAGCGGGAGCGGAAATGAGCAGTTCTTC	CASSPRASGSGNEQFF
.	TRBJ2-1	TRBV4-3	.	TGCGCCAGCAGCCAAGGGCGGGGGCTGGCCTACAATGAGCAGTTCTTC	CASSQGRGLAYNEQFF
TRBD2	TRBJ2-4	TRBV11-3	.	TGTGCCAGCAGCGCTAGGACTAGCGGGGGGGCCCCAAACATTCAGTACTTC	CASSARTSGGAPNIQYF
TRBD1	TRBJ2-3	TRBV5-1	.	TGCGCCACCTCCCTTAGACAGGGTGGATCAGATACGCAGTATTTT	CATSLRQGGSDTQYF
.	TRBJ1-5	TRBV7-8	.	TGTGCCAGCAGCGTGGGGCACAGGGCCAATCAGCCCCAGCATTTT	CASSVGHRANQPQHF
.	TRBJ1-1	TRBV5-1	.	TGCGCCAGCAGCCCCGGGGGTGCAACTGAAGCTTTCTTT	CASSPGGATEAFF
TRBD1	TRBJ2-1	TRBV3-1/TRBV3-2	.	TGTGCCAGCAGCCAAGGAGGGACAGGGGCGAATGAGCAGTTCTTC	CASSQGGTGANEQFF
TRBD2	TRBJ2-3	TRBV5-4	.	TGTGCCAGCAGCCTCAGAGCGGGGGGGAGCACAGATACGCAGTATTTT	CASSLRAGGSTDTQYF
.	TRBJ2-3	TRBV9	.	TGTGCCAGCAGCGTACTCGACAGATATAGCACAGATACGCAGTATTTT	CASSVLDRYSTDTQYF
.	TRBJ1-4	TRBV27	.	TGTGCCAGCAGTTTATCTCGGGCAGGGAATAGCAATGAAAAACTGTTTTTT	CASSLSRAGNSNEKLFF
TRBD1	TRBJ1-2	TRBV19	once	TGTGCCAGTAGTAAAACCGGGACAGGGGGCGGGCGCTATGGCTACACCTTC	CASSKTGTGGGRYGYTF
.	TRBJ1-1	TRBV12-3/TRBV12-4	.	TGTGCCAGCAGTCGAGGGATGAGGGCTTTCTTT	CASSRGMRAFF
.	TRBJ1-2	TRBV19	.	TGTGCCAGTAGTGGGGGGTCTGGCTACACCTTC	CASSGGSGYTF
.	TRBJ2-5	TRBV12-3/TRBV12-4	.	TGTGCCAGCAGCTTTAGAGGTTCGGAGACCCAGTACTTC	CASSFRGSETQYF
.	TRBJ2-3	TRBV12-3/TRBV12-4	.	TGTGCCAGCAGTCCCTCTCAGACAGATACGCAGTATTTT	CASSPSQTDTQYF
TRBD1	TRBJ1-1	TRBV19	.	TGTGCCAGTAGCGGAACTGGGACAGGGGGGACTGAAGCTTTCTTT	CASSGTGTGGTEAFF
.	TRBJ2-3	TRBV6-2/TRBV6-3	.	TGTGCCAGCAGTAAGGACAGTTTTGATACGCAGTATTTT	CASSKDSFDTQYF
.	TRBJ1-5	TRBV18	.	TGTGCCAGCTCACCAGGGGGCATTGGCAATCAGCCCCAGCATTTT	CASSPGGIGNQPQHF
.	TRBJ2-7	TRBV7-9	few	TGTGCCAGCAGCTCCCCGGGGGAGCAGTACTTC	CASSSPGEQYF
TRBD1	TRBJ2-2	TRBV15	.	TGTGCCACCAGCCTCCGGACAGGGGGGACCGGGGAGCTGTTTTTT	CATSLRTGGTGELFF
TRBD2	TRBJ2-7	TRBV4-1	.	TGCGCCAGCAGCCAAGGTCCCGGGGGGAGCGTGGGCTACGAGCAGTACTTC	CASSQGPGGSVGYEQYF
TRBD1	TRBJ1-1	TRBV6-5	.	TGTGCCAGCAGTTACTCAAACCAGGGGGACACTGAAGCTTTCTTT	CASSYSNQGDTEAFF
TRBD2	TRBJ2-2	TRBV19	.	TGTGCCAGTAGTATCAGGCCGAAAGGGACTAGCGGGGGGGCCTGGAACACCGGGGAGCTGTTTTTT	CASSIRPKGTSGGAWNTGELFF
.	TRBJ2-5	TRBV13	few	TGTGCCAGCAGCGCGTTGTTAGAGACCCAGTACTTC	CASSALLETQYF
.	TRBJ1-5	TRBV9	.	TGTGCCAGCAGCCGCTTTTCCGGGGGGGATCAGCCCCAGCATTTT	CASSRFSGGDQPQHF
TRBD1	TRBJ1-6	TRBV5-5	.	TGTGCCAGCAGCCGATTGGGGCCAGGACAGGGGCGGTTATCCCTCCACTTT	CASSRLGPGQGRLSLHF
.	TRBJ2-4	TRBV2	once	TGTGCCAGCCTCCCGATACCGGACTCTGGGAGCATTCAGTACTTC	CASLPIPDSGSIQYF
.	TRBJ1-2	TRBV5-1	once	TGCGCCAGCAGCTTCCTGGGAGACGGAGACTATGGCTACACCTTC	CASSFLGDGDYGYTF
.	TRBJ2-5	TRBV12-5	.	TGTGCTAGTGGGCCAGAAGAAGAGACCCAGTACTTC	CASGPEEETQYF
TRBD1	TRBJ2-2	TRBV9	.	TGTGCCAGCAGCGCCCGACAGGGAACCGGGGAGCTGTTTTTT	CASSARQGTGELFF
.	TRBJ2-7	TRBV14	once	TGTGCCAGCAGCCAAACTATGCGGGACGACGAGCAGTACTTC	CASSQTMRDDEQYF
TRBD1	TRBJ1-6	TRBV28	once	TGTGCCAGCACCGGGACAGGGGTTGGAAATTCACCCCTCCACTTT	CASTGTGVGNSPLHF
.	TRBJ1-1	TRBV6-5	.	TGTGCCAGCACCACGCTGGGGGCAGGGACTGAAGCTTTCTTT	CASTTLGAGTEAFF
.	TRBJ2-1	TRBV5-1	.	TGCGCCAGCAGCTTGGGGAGGGAGCAGTTCTTC	CASSLGREQFF
.	TRBJ1-2	TRBV12-3/TRBV12-4	once	TGTGCCAGCAGTTTACAGATGGCCTATGGCTACACCTTC	CASSLQMAYGYTF
TRBD2	TRBJ2-3	TRBV19	.	TGTGCCAGTAGCCTAACCGGGACTAGCGGGGGGTCTAGCACAGATACGCAGTATTTT	CASSLTGTSGGSSTDTQYF
.	TRBJ2-7	TRBV7-2	.	TGTGCCAGCAGCTTAGTCTCGGCTAGAACAAACTACGAGCAGTACTTC	CASSLVSARTNYEQYF
.	TRBJ2-7	TRBV28	.	TGTGCCAGCAGTCCCCGACATTGGCAGAGCTCCTACGAGCAGTACTTC	CASSPRHWQSSYEQYF
.	TRBJ2-7	TRBV18	.	TGTGCCAGCTCACCAGGCACCCACTACGAGCAGTACTTC	CASSPGTHYEQYF
.	TRBJ1-3	TRBV5-3	.	TGTGCCAGAAGCTTGCCGATAGCCCTCTCTGGAAACACCATATATTTT	CARSLPIALSGNTIYF